Listed below are T cell receptor beta chains from one sample, sequenced in a study of Graves' ophthalmopathy and Graves' hyperthyroidism. In TCRdb, the multiplex PCR reads were re-called with MiXCR into one record per CDR3 protein. The repertoire has roughly 610,000 distinct CDR3 sequences, about a fifth of them found once; the top ten carry around 7%. Sequenced input: peripheral blood. The origin of the receptors is a woman younger than 30 with stable Graves' hyperthyroidism. Some clones in this sample may be carry-over from other donors' samples. Both conserved end residues are part of each CDR3. The D gene is left open where the match is weak. Rows may omit the clone size; those that give it use once, few, many or a size class.

v_gene: TRBV30; d_gene: -; abundance: -; j_gene: TRBJ2-7; CDR3nt: TGTGCCTTTTGTAGGGGAGACTACGAGCAGTACTTC; CDR3aa: CAFCRGDYEQYF
v_gene: TRBV25-1; d_gene: -; abundance: -; j_gene: TRBJ1-5; CDR3nt: TGTGCCAGCACCGATCGGATGGTGGCAGGGGATCAGCCCCAGCATTTT; CDR3aa: CASTDRMVAGDQPQHF
v_gene: TRBV20-1; d_gene: TRBD2; abundance: once; j_gene: TRBJ2-7; CDR3nt: TGCAGTGCTAGATTGGGCGGGGGAGAATACGAGCAGTACTTC; CDR3aa: CSARLGGGEYEQYF
v_gene: TRBV24-1; d_gene: -; abundance: -; j_gene: TRBJ1-5; CDR3nt: TGTGCCACCAGTGATTCAAGGGGGGAAGTTGAGCCCCAGCATTTT; CDR3aa: CATSDSRGEVEPQHF
v_gene: TRBV6-1; d_gene: -; abundance: -; j_gene: TRBJ1-5; CDR3nt: TGTGCCAGCAGGCTAGCAGGGGATCAGCCCCAGCATTTT; CDR3aa: CASRLAGDQPQHF
v_gene: TRBV24-1; d_gene: -; abundance: many; j_gene: TRBJ1-2; CDR3nt: TGTGCCACCAGTGATTCCCTGACCAACTATGGCTACACCTTC; CDR3aa: CATSDSLTNYGYTF
v_gene: TRBV12-3/TRBV12-4; d_gene: -; abundance: many; j_gene: TRBJ1-1; CDR3nt: TGTGCCAGCAGAGCCTCCGGTAGAGGCACTGAAGCTTTCTTT; CDR3aa: CASRASGRGTEAFF
v_gene: TRBV28; d_gene: TRBD1; abundance: -; j_gene: TRBJ1-2; CDR3nt: TGTGCCAGCAGTAAAACGACAGGGGGCAACAACTATGGCTTCACCTTC; CDR3aa: CASSKTTGGNNYGFTF
v_gene: TRBV20-1; d_gene: TRBD1; abundance: -; j_gene: TRBJ1-2; CDR3nt: TGCAGTGCTAAGGGACAGCCATCGGTTAACTATGGCTACACCTTC; CDR3aa: CSAKGQPSVNYGYTF
v_gene: TRBV9; d_gene: TRBD1; abundance: many; j_gene: TRBJ2-7; CDR3nt: TGTGCCAGCAGCGTAGGTGTAAGGCAGGGGGCGAACGAGCAGTACTTC; CDR3aa: CASSVGVRQGANEQYF
v_gene: TRBV24-1; d_gene: -; abundance: few; j_gene: TRBJ2-7; CDR3nt: TGTGCCACCAGTGAGACGGGTAGATCCTACGAGCAGTACTTC; CDR3aa: CATSETGRSYEQYF
v_gene: TRBV24-1; d_gene: -; abundance: -; j_gene: TRBJ2-5; CDR3nt: TGTGCCACCAGTGATCGGGGGCGCGGAATAGAGACCCAGTACTTC; CDR3aa: CATSDRGRGIETQYF
v_gene: TRBV29-1; d_gene: -; abundance: many; j_gene: TRBJ2-2; CDR3nt: TGCAGCGGTTCGAGGACCGGGGAGCTGTTTTTT; CDR3aa: CSGSRTGELFF
v_gene: TRBV15; d_gene: -; abundance: many; j_gene: TRBJ2-2; CDR3nt: TGTGCCACCAGCAGAGACGACAGACCGAACACCGGGGAGCTGTTTTTT; CDR3aa: CATSRDDRPNTGELFF
v_gene: TRBV28; d_gene: -; abundance: many; j_gene: TRBJ1-2; CDR3nt: TGTGCCAGCAACCCCAGAGGGGGTGCTAACTATGGCTACACCTTC; CDR3aa: CASNPRGGANYGYTF
v_gene: TRBV20-1; d_gene: -; abundance: many; j_gene: TRBJ1-2; CDR3nt: TGCAGTGCTAGAAGAGAAGGGGCTTCGTACTATGGCTACACCTTC; CDR3aa: CSARREGASYYGYTF
v_gene: TRBV12-3/TRBV12-4; d_gene: -; abundance: few; j_gene: TRBJ1-5; CDR3nt: TGTGCCAGCAGTCGGGTCGACAGGCCTCATCAGCCCCAGCATTTT; CDR3aa: CASSRVDRPHQPQHF
v_gene: TRBV30; d_gene: -; abundance: -; j_gene: TRBJ1-1; CDR3nt: TGTGCCTGGAGTGTGTGGAGGTTTCAAGGTCCCACTGAAGCTTTCTTT; CDR3aa: CAWSVWRFQGPTEAFF
v_gene: TRBV6-1; d_gene: TRBD1; abundance: many; j_gene: TRBJ1-5; CDR3nt: TGTGCCAGCAGTGCGTACAGGGGAAACAATCAGCCCCAGCATTTT; CDR3aa: CASSAYRGNNQPQHF
v_gene: TRBV7-2; d_gene: -; abundance: -; j_gene: TRBJ1-6; CDR3nt: TGTGCCAGCAGCTTCAATGCTAATTCACCCCTCCACTTT; CDR3aa: CASSFNANSPLHF
v_gene: TRBV6-5; d_gene: TRBD2; abundance: -; j_gene: TRBJ2-7; CDR3nt: TGTGCCAGCGCTTACGGGGGGGCCTACGAGCAGTACTTC; CDR3aa: CASAYGGAYEQYF
v_gene: TRBV14; d_gene: -; abundance: many; j_gene: TRBJ1-6; CDR3nt: TGTGCCAGCAGCCAAGGACCGGGGGTGGGGAATTCACCCCTCCACTTT; CDR3aa: CASSQGPGVGNSPLHF
v_gene: TRBV7-2; d_gene: -; abundance: many; j_gene: TRBJ2-7; CDR3nt: TGTGCCAGCAGCTCTTTTGGCGACTCTTACGAGCAGTACTTC; CDR3aa: CASSSFGDSYEQYF
v_gene: TRBV12-5; d_gene: -; abundance: many; j_gene: TRBJ2-2; CDR3nt: TGTGCTAGTGGTTTGACGGGGGGCGGGCGGACCGGGGAGCTGTTTTTT; CDR3aa: CASGLTGGGRTGELFF
v_gene: TRBV12-3/TRBV12-4; d_gene: TRBD2; abundance: many; j_gene: TRBJ2-5; CDR3nt: TGTGCCAGCAGTCCCGGTTTAGCGGGTGAGACCCAGTACTTC; CDR3aa: CASSPGLAGETQYF
v_gene: TRBV11-1; d_gene: TRBD2; abundance: many; j_gene: TRBJ2-7; CDR3nt: TGTGCCAGCAGCGGGGAGGGCCACTACGAGCAGTACTTC; CDR3aa: CASSGEGHYEQYF
v_gene: TRBV4-1; d_gene: -; abundance: many; j_gene: TRBJ1-6; CDR3nt: TGCGCCAGTGCTTCATTGTTGAATTCACCCCTCCACTTT; CDR3aa: CASASLLNSPLHF
v_gene: TRBV6-1; d_gene: -; abundance: many; j_gene: TRBJ1-5; CDR3nt: TGTGCCAGCAGTGCACAATACGGCAATCAGCCCCAGCATTTT; CDR3aa: CASSAQYGNQPQHF
v_gene: TRBV6-5; d_gene: -; abundance: many; j_gene: TRBJ1-1; CDR3nt: TGTGCCAGCAGTTGGGACGGAAAGTCAAACACTGAAGCTTTCTTT; CDR3aa: CASSWDGKSNTEAFF
v_gene: TRBV12-3/TRBV12-4; d_gene: -; abundance: many; j_gene: TRBJ1-1; CDR3nt: TGTGCCAGCAGCACACCCCGGACAGAAGCTTTCTTT; CDR3aa: CASSTPRTEAFF
v_gene: TRBV20-1; d_gene: -; abundance: many; j_gene: TRBJ2-7; CDR3nt: TGCAGTGCGCCCGCACCTCTGGGTAGCGACGAGCAGTACTTC; CDR3aa: CSAPAPLGSDEQYF
v_gene: TRBV20-1; d_gene: TRBD2; abundance: -; j_gene: TRBJ2-5; CDR3nt: TGCAGTGCTAGTGGCGGGGGGCCGGAGACCCAGTACTTC; CDR3aa: CSASGGGPETQYF
v_gene: TRBV14; d_gene: TRBD2; abundance: many; j_gene: TRBJ2-7; CDR3nt: TGTGCCAGCAGCCAAGGTCTGACTTTGCGGGAGCCCTACGAGCAGTACTTC; CDR3aa: CASSQGLTLREPYEQYF
v_gene: TRBV6-5; d_gene: TRBD2; abundance: few; j_gene: TRBJ2-7; CDR3nt: TGTGCCAGCAGTCTACCCGGGACTAGCACCTACGAGCAGTACTTC; CDR3aa: CASSLPGTSTYEQYF
v_gene: TRBV20-1; d_gene: TRBD1; abundance: -; j_gene: TRBJ1-2; CDR3nt: TGCAGTGCTAGGCCCCTAAGGGGAGGACAGGGTGATGGCTACACCTTC; CDR3aa: CSARPLRGGQGDGYTF
v_gene: TRBV29-1; d_gene: TRBD1; abundance: many; j_gene: TRBJ1-2; CDR3nt: TGCAGCGTTGATCCGACAGGGAACTATGGCTACACCTTC; CDR3aa: CSVDPTGNYGYTF
v_gene: TRBV20-1; d_gene: -; abundance: few; j_gene: TRBJ2-5; CDR3nt: TGCAGTGCTAGAGATGAGACCCAGTACTTC; CDR3aa: CSARDETQYF
v_gene: TRBV7-9; d_gene: -; abundance: many; j_gene: TRBJ1-1; CDR3nt: TGTGCCAGCAGCTTCGGTTACTCCAACACTGAAGCTTTCTTT; CDR3aa: CASSFGYSNTEAFF
v_gene: TRBV6-1; d_gene: TRBD1; abundance: many; j_gene: TRBJ2-5; CDR3nt: TGTGCCAGCAGTCTTTGGGGAGACAGGGGAGGTGGAGAGACCCAGTACTTC; CDR3aa: CASSLWGDRGGGETQYF
v_gene: TRBV27; d_gene: -; abundance: many; j_gene: TRBJ1-2; CDR3nt: TGTGCCAGCAGTCCCGGGGGGGGTCGAGGGAGCACCTTC; CDR3aa: CASSPGGGRGSTF
v_gene: TRBV11-2; d_gene: -; abundance: many; j_gene: TRBJ1-1; CDR3nt: TGTGCCAGCAGCGGCGGCACTGAAGCTTTCTTT; CDR3aa: CASSGGTEAFF
v_gene: TRBV20-1; d_gene: -; abundance: many; j_gene: TRBJ1-5; CDR3nt: TGCAGTGCTAGAGATCTGGGCAATCAGCCCCAGCATTTT; CDR3aa: CSARDLGNQPQHF
v_gene: TRBV18; d_gene: -; abundance: -; j_gene: TRBJ2-5; CDR3nt: TGTGCCAGCTCACCACTTGACGGCCGAGGGGAGACCCAGTACTTC; CDR3aa: CASSPLDGRGETQYF
v_gene: TRBV7-2; d_gene: -; abundance: -; j_gene: TRBJ2-2; CDR3nt: TGTGCCAGCAGCTTAGCGTATGGGGAGAACGGGGAGCTGTTTTTT; CDR3aa: CASSLAYGENGELFF
v_gene: TRBV15; d_gene: TRBD1; abundance: medium-sized; j_gene: TRBJ1-6; CDR3nt: TGTGCCACCAGCAGAGCCCGGGACAGGGGTCGATCACCCCTCCACTTT; CDR3aa: CATSRARDRGRSPLHF
v_gene: TRBV24-1; d_gene: TRBD1; abundance: many; j_gene: TRBJ1-1; CDR3nt: TGTGCCACCAGTGACAGAGGACAGGGGCGACAGAACACTGAAGCTTTCTTT; CDR3aa: CATSDRGQGRQNTEAFF
v_gene: TRBV2; d_gene: -; abundance: many; j_gene: TRBJ1-2; CDR3nt: TGTGCCAGCAGCCAAACAGTCTCTCGGGACTATGGCTACACCTTC; CDR3aa: CASSQTVSRDYGYTF
v_gene: TRBV29-1; d_gene: -; abundance: -; j_gene: TRBJ2-2; CDR3nt: TGCAGCGTTACAGTGGTACGGGGGGACAGGTGGTCCGGGGAGCTGTTTTTT; CDR3aa: CSVTVVRGDRWSGELFF
v_gene: TRBV4-1; d_gene: TRBD2; abundance: -; j_gene: TRBJ2-2; CDR3nt: TGCGCCAGCAGCCAAGTACTCCCCCAGCGGGGGAACACCGGGGAGCTGTGTTTT; CDR3aa: CASSQVLPQRGNTGELCF
v_gene: TRBV6-1; d_gene: -; abundance: many; j_gene: TRBJ1-3; CDR3nt: TGTGCCAGCAGTACGCCCTTCTCTGGAAACACCATATATTTT; CDR3aa: CASSTPFSGNTIYF
v_gene: TRBV6-5; d_gene: -; abundance: -; j_gene: TRBJ1-5; CDR3nt: TGTGCCAGCAGTACTCAGGGTAGGCAGCCCCAGCATTTT; CDR3aa: CASSTQGRQPQHF
v_gene: TRBV28; d_gene: -; abundance: once; j_gene: TRBJ1-2; CDR3nt: TGTGCCAGCAGTTTTCGACGTGGCTACACCTTC; CDR3aa: CASSFRRGYTF
v_gene: TRBV5-1; d_gene: -; abundance: many; j_gene: TRBJ1-1; CDR3nt: TGCGCCAGCAGCTTGGAGGGGAGGGTCACTGAAGCTTTCTTT; CDR3aa: CASSLEGRVTEAFF
v_gene: TRBV6-2/TRBV6-3; d_gene: -; abundance: many; j_gene: TRBJ2-7; CDR3nt: TGTGCCAGCAGCCGATTTCGTGACGGACAACTGGTACACGAGCAGTACTTC; CDR3aa: CASSRFRDGQLVHEQYF
v_gene: TRBV5-1; d_gene: -; abundance: many; j_gene: TRBJ1-6; CDR3nt: TGCGCCAGCAGGAACAGGGTGGATTCACCCCTCCACTTT; CDR3aa: CASRNRVDSPLHF
v_gene: TRBV6-5; d_gene: -; abundance: many; j_gene: TRBJ1-6; CDR3nt: TGTGCCAGCAGTTACTCGCGGAATTCACCCCTCCACTTT; CDR3aa: CASSYSRNSPLHF
v_gene: TRBV12-3/TRBV12-4; d_gene: -; abundance: -; j_gene: TRBJ1-5; CDR3nt: TGTGCCAGCAGTTCTGCGAGGGATCAGCCCCAGCATTTT; CDR3aa: CASSSARDQPQHF
v_gene: TRBV28; d_gene: -; abundance: once; j_gene: TRBJ2-7; CDR3nt: TGTGCCAGCAGTGACATATACTCCTACGAGCAGTACTTC; CDR3aa: CASSDIYSYEQYF
v_gene: TRBV10-3; d_gene: -; abundance: -; j_gene: TRBJ2-7; CDR3nt: TGTGCCATCACTAACCGGGTCAGGGGCTACGATCAGTACTTC; CDR3aa: CAITNRVRGYDQYF